The T cell receptor beta chain under discussion was sequenced for a study of cytomegalovirus exposure and HLA in healthy donors. Study-wide findings and caveats: Some highly shared sequence variants likely arose as a pipeline artifact. Across HLA loci, a later analysis found differing TCR association rates, with DRB1 most and HLA-C fewest.

Between the trimmed V and J ends, which lost 3 bases and 5 bases, there was a span of 10 bases. The CDR3 length is 13 residues. Germline CDR1 SNHLY, CDR2 FYNNEI. This clone showed up just once. Its antigen is not identified. A multiplex PCR was run with 60 Vbeta primers and 13 Jbeta primers. Clones were read by immunoSEQ multiplex PCR, and TCRdb kept only the in-frame ones, dropping some. The sample holds 200,000 to 250,000 clones, about 80% seen once. The TCR comes from a man aged 35 to 55 in good health and CMV-seronegative. The chain uses TRBV2 and TRBJ2-5; the D is unclear. Sequenced sample: PBMCs. This CDR3 reads CASSEFVRETQYF. The CDR3 DNA follows: TGTGCCAGCAGTGAGTTCGTGAGGGAGACCCAGTACTTC.